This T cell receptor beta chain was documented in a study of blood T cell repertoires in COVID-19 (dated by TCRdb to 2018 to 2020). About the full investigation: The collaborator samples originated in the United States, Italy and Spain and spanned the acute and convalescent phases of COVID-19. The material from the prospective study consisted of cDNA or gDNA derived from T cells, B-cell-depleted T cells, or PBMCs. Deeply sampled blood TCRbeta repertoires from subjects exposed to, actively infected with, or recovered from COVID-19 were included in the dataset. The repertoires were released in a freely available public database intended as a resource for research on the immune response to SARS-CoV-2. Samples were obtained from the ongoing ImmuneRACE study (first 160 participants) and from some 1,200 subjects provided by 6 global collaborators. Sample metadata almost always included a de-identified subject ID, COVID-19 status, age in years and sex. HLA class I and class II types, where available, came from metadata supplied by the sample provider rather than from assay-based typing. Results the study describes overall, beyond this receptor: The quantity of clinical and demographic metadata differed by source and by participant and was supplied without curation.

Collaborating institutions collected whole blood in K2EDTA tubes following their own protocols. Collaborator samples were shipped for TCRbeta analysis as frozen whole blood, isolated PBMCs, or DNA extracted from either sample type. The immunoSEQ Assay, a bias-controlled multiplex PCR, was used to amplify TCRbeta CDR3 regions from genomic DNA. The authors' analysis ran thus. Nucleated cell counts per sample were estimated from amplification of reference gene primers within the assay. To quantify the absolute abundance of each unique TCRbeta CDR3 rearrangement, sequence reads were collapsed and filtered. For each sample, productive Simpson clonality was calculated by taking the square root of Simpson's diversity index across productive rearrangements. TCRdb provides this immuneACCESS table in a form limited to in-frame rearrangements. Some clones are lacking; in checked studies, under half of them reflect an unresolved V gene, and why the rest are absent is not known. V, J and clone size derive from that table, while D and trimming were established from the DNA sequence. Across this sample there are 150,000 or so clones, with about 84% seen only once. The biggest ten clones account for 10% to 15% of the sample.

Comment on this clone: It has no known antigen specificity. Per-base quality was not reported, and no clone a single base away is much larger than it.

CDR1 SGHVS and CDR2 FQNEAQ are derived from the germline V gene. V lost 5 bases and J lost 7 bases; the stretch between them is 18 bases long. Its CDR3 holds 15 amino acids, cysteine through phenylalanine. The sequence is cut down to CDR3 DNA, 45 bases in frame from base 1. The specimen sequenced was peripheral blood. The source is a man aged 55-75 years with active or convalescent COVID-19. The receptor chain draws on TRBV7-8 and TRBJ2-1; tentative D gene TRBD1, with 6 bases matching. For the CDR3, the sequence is CASSPRGSMWNEQFF. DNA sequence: TGTGCCAGCAGCCCCAGGGGTAGTATGTGGAATGAGCAGTTCTTC.